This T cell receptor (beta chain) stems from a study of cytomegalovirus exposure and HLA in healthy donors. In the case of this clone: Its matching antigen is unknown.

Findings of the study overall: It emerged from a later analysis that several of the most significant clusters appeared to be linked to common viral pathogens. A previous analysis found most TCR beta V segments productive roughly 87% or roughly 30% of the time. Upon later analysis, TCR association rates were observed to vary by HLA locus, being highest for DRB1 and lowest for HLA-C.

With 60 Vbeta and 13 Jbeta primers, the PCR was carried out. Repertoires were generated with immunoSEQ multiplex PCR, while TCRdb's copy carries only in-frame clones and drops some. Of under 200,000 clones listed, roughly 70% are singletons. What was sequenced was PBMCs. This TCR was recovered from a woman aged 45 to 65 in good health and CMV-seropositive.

Written as DNA, the CDR3 is TGTGCCAGCAGCTTGAGACCGGGACTAGCGGGGAGCTCCTACAATGAGCAGTTCTTC. Protein product: CASSLRPGLAGSSYNEQFF. V gene TRBV7-3 combines with J gene TRBJ2-1; 13 bases are a match to TRBD2. The germline V gene has CDR1 SGHTA and CDR2 FQGTGA. The CDR3 totals 19 residues. The ends lost 3 bases at V and 0 bases at J; junction bases unmatched: 8.